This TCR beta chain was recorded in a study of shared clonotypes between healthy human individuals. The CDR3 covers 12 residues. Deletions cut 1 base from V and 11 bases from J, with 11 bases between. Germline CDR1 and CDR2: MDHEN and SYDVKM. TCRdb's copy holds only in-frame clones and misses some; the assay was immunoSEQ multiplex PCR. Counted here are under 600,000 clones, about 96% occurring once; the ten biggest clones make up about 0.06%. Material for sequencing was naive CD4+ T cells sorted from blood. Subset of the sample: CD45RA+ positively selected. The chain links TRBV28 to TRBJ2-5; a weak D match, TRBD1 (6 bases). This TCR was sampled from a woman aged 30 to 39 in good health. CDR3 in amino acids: CASSLLQGGQYF. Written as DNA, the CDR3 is TGTGCCAGCAGTTTATTACAGGGTGGGCAGTACTTC.